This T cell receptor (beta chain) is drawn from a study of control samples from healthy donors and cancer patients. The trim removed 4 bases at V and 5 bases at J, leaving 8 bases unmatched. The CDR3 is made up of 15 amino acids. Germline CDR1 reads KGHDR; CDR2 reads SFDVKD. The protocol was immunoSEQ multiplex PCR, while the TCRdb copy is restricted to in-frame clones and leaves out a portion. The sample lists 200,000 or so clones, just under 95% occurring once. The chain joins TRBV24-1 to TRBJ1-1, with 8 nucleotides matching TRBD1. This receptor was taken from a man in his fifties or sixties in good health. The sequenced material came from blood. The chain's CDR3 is CATSDHGQGGTEAFF. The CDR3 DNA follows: TGTGCCACCAGTGACCACGGACAGGGTGGGACTGAAGCTTTCTTT.